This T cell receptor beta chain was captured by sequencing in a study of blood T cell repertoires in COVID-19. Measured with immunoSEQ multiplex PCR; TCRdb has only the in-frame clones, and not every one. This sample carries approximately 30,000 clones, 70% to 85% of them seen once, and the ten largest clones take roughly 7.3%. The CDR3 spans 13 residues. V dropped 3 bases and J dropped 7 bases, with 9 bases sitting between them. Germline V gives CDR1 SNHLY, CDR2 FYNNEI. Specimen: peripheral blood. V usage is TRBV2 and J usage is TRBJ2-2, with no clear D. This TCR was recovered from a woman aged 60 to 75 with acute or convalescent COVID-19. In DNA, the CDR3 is TGTGCCAGCAGTGACAGCGCGTACGGGGAGCTGTTTTTT. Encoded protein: CASSDSAYGELFF.